Following are 2 T cell receptor beta chains from one sample sequenced in a study of CD8 T cells in Susac syndrome. A quantity of about 0.5 to 1 ug RNA underwent reverse transcription using random hexamers. TCRdb re-called the immunoSEQ multiplex PCR reads through MiXCR, storing one row per CDR3 protein. Here the sample spans 150,000 to 200,000 distinct CDR3 sequences, 94% being singletons. The sample comprised CD4+ T cells from PBMCs. The receptors here all came from a human donor with multiple sclerosis.

J is TRBJ2-2 and V is TRBV29-1; TRBD2 agrees at 11 bases. Trimming took 1 base from V and 0 from J; bases not matched to a gene: 7. Germline CDR1 SQVTM, CDR2 ANQGSEA. The length of the CDR3 is 18 residues. DNA for the CDR3: TGCAGCGTTGAAGTCTGGAATAGCGGGAGGGCGAACACCGGGGAGCTGTTTTTT. Its translation is CSVEVWNSGRANTGELFF.

The chain is built from TRBV6-2 or TRBV6-3 and TRBJ2-3; TRBD1 matches at 9 bases. CDR1 and CDR2 (germline): MNHEY, SVGEGT. The CDR3 spans 14 residues. The J segment lost 3 bases and the V segment lost 7 bases, leaving 5 bases of the junction unmatched. CDR3 loop: CASIKQGATDTQYF. As DNA, the CDR3 is TGTGCCAGCATCAAACAGGGGGCAACAGATACGCAGTATTTT.